This TCR beta chain stems from a study of T cell responses to AZD1222 COVID-19 vaccine listed by TCRdb under 2021. Regarding the study in general: TCR sequencing covered more than 230 trial participants: some 210 given two doses of AZD1222 and about 26 given two doses of MenACWY control vaccine. Trial participants were enrolled into age subgroups of 18-55, 56-69 and 70-plus years, which contained around 150, 29 and 61 TCR-sequenced participants, respectively.

The CDR3 regions of human TCRbeta chains were analyzed by immunosequencing. In the source study's methods: TCRs in the repertoires were matched against a reference library of SARS-CoV-2-specific TCRs that had been generated with the MIRA antigen-specificity platform. Breadth meant the fraction of unique TCRs that were SARS-CoV-2-associated, whereas depth meant the fraction of total T cells that were SARS-CoV-2-associated. Using the MIRA data, each spike-specific TCR was assigned both to the spike region to which the TCR was reactive and to a CD4 or CD8 class. Log10-transformed breadth and depth values were compared by one-way ANOVA with Sidak's multiple comparisons tests. Imported from immuneACCESS, the table was reduced by TCRdb to in-frame sequences with V and J called. These copies leave out some clones; in studies compared against another copy, an unresolved V gene accounts for under half, and the cause of the remainder is not known. V, J and clone size are those of that table, while D and trimming were read from the DNA. The sample table holds 90,000 to 120,000 clones, of which 70% to 90% were seen once. The top ten clonotypes cover about 5% of the sample.

The table lists this clone with a count of one. Its cognate antigen has yet to be identified. Per-nucleotide qualities are absent, and no much larger clonotype sits a single base away. Explained via the paper, the time point label denotes: about 28 days (+/-7) after the second vaccine dose. AZD1222 recipients whose second dose came at about 4 weeks and those whose second dose came at about 12 weeks were combined into one group, since spike-specific TCR depth and breadth did not differ between the two schedules. The vaccinee samples were drawn from two UK trials, COV001 and COV002, one of which was a single-blind randomized controlled phase 2/3 trial testing AZD1222 (ChAdOx1 nCoV-19) in healthy adults. For TCRbeta chain sequencing, PBMC samples were collected from trial participants at day 0 and at day 28 after the second dose. Overall results and qualifications from the work: Conclusions about previously exposed vaccinees are limited, since just six AZD1222 recipients were seropositive for SARS-CoV-2 at baseline. Vaccine-associated CD4 TCRs spanned the whole spike protein, with dominant responses in regions 160-218 and 743-854. After two AZD1222 doses, both the breadth and the depth of spike-specific TCRs were significantly higher than at day 0 and than in MenACWY recipients. Nearly half of unique spike-specific TCRs reportedly recognized epitopes outside regions mutated in the B.1.351 and B.1.1.7 variants. Most participants were white British and females outnumbered males, and the authors suggested that clonal diversity may have been underestimated. Because no samples from the day 14 peak response were available, repertoires could be characterized only after the peak T cell response. The 56-69-year group was small, and its depth increase did not reach significance, likely because of low power.

The CDR3 holds 16 amino acids from the cysteine to the phenylalanine. CDR3 DNA is the only sequence kept; it has 48 bases, read in frame from the first base. The V and J ends are trimmed by 0 bases and 4 bases, leaving 10 bases between them. The germline V gene yields SGHTA for CDR1 and FQGNSA for CDR2. The chain uses TRBV7-2 and TRBJ2-6; the D segment could be TRBD1, given 5 matching bases. The receptor was isolated from an adult who received the AZD1222 COVID-19 vaccine. The sample consisted of peripheral blood, taken 28 days after the second AZD1222 dose. The CDR3 region reads CASSLAPGMGANVLTF. The sequenced DNA is TGTGCCAGCAGCTTAGCCCCAGGGATGGGGGCCAACGTCCTGACTTTC.